The T cell receptor (beta chain) under discussion was sequenced for a study of T cell responses to AZD1222 COVID-19 vaccine. General study points: Most donors were white British, females outnumbered males, and clonal diversity was possibly underestimated. Targeting of unmutated variant regions was reportedly seen in nearly half of spike-specific TCRs.

Profiling relied on immunoSEQ multiplex PCR, and the TCRdb table lists in-frame clones only, not all of them. The sample lists about 140,000 clones, approximately 90% occurring once. The V end was cut by 2 bases, the J end by 4 bases, with 11 bases between. The germline gives CDR1 SGHVS, CDR2 FQNEAQ. There are 14 residues in the CDR3. There are a few counts of this clone. The target antigen is unknown. Sequencing was performed on peripheral blood, taken on day 0 of AZD1222 vaccination. The origin of this receptor is an adult in good health. The chain has TRBV7-8 and TRBJ1-2, with D hard to call. The CDR3: CASSLSRSLYGYTF. The CDR3 nucleotides read TGTGCCAGCAGCTTAAGCCGCAGCCTCTATGGCTACACCTTC.